The source of this TCR beta chain is a study of cytomegalovirus exposure and HLA in healthy donors. Study-level background: Of around 400 genotyped donors, roughly 81% grouped in the Caucasian-associated ancestry cluster.

Primers for the PCR totalled 60 Vbeta and 13 Jbeta. The method was immunoSEQ multiplex PCR; TCRdb's version includes in-frame clones alone and lacks a portion of them. The profile shows tens of thousands of clones, around 68% of them singletons. Whole-study results and caveats: In a later analysis, HLA-associated TCR beta chains were more clonally expanded than equally common others.

Concerning this clone itself: Its target is not known.

Germline V gene sequence: CDR1 SGHNT, CDR2 YYREEE (reference sequence). The CDR3 length is 17 residues. The V gene lost 0 bases and the J gene lost 5 bases, with 18 bases spanning the gap. The sequence was obtained from a woman aged 25 to 39 in good health and CMV-seronegative. Sample: PBMCs. The gene calls are TRBV5-4 and TRBJ2-1, with D tentatively TRBD2 (6 bases). The DNA of the CDR3 is TGTGCCAGCAGCTTGGCCGTCCTTGCGGGGAGCCACAATGAGCAGTTCTTC. Amino acid sequence: CASSLAVLAGSHNEQFF.